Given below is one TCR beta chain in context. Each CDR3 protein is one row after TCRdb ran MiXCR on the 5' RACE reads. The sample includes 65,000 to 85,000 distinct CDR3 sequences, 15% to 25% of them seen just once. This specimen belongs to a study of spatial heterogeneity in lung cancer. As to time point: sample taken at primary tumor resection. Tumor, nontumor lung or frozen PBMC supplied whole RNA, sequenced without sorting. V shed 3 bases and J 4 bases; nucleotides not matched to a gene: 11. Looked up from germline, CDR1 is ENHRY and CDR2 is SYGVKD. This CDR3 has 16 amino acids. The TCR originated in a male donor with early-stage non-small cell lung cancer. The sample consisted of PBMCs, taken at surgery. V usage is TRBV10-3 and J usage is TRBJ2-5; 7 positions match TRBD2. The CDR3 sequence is CAISELRDYWGETQYF. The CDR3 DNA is TGTGCCATCAGTGAATTAAGGGACTATTGGGGAGAGACCCAGTACTTC.